A selection of T cell receptor beta chains follows, all from one sample in a study of blood T cell repertoires in COVID-19. The protocol was immunoSEQ multiplex PCR, while the TCRdb copy is restricted to in-frame clones and leaves out a portion. Of tens of thousands of clones in the sample, 87% were seen once. The specimen was peripheral blood. These receptors came from a man between 40 and 49 years old with COVID-19, enrolled during active disease. The CDR3 runs from the conserved cysteine through the conserved F or W. A D gene is named only where the DNA matches it firmly. Only some rows state a clone size, as once, few, many or a class for expanded clones.

TRBD2	TRBV5-4	16	.	TRBJ2-3	CASSLPRGGRADTQYF	TGTGCCAGCAGCCTGCCCCGCGGCGGGAGGGCAGATACGCAGTATTTT
.	TRBV12-5	12	once	TRBJ1-2	CASGSGQGGYTF	TGTGCTAGTGGTTCCGGCCAGGGAGGCTACACCTTC
TRBD1	TRBV4-2	18	.	TRBJ2-3	CASSQAKVGRGKPDTQYF	TGTGCCAGCAGCCAAGCGAAGGTGGGCAGGGGGAAGCCAGATACGCAGTATTTT
TRBD1	TRBV7-9	15	.	TRBJ2-7	CASSLRTGRVHEQYF	TGTGCCAGCAGCCTAAGGACAGGGAGAGTCCACGAGCAGTACTTC
.	TRBV6-5	11	.	TRBJ1-1	CATIGDTEAFF	TGTGCCACCATTGGGGACACCGAAGCTTTCTTT
.	TRBV6-2/TRBV6-3	16	.	TRBJ2-3	CASTPEGRERTDTQYF	TGTGCCAGCACCCCGGAGGGGCGGGAACGCACAGATACGCAGTATTTT
TRBD1	TRBV28	14	.	TRBJ1-6	CASSRDRVNSPLHF	TGTGCCAGCAGTCGTGACAGGGTCAATTCACCCCTCCACTTT
TRBD1	TRBV3-1/TRBV3-2	15	.	TRBJ1-4	CASSLRQGGNEKLFF	TGTGCCAGCAGCCTAAGACAGGGTGGGAATGAAAAACTGTTTTTT
.	TRBV30	13	.	TRBJ1-5	CAWGEKGNQPQHF	TGTGCCTGGGGGGAGAAGGGCAATCAGCCCCAGCATTTT
.	TRBV2	15	.	TRBJ1-5	CASSPQGLGNQPQHF	TGTGCCAGCAGTCCTCAGGGGCTCGGCAATCAGCCCCAGCATTTT
.	TRBV20-1	11	.	TRBJ2-7	CSVMSSYEQYF	TGCAGTGTGATGAGCTCCTACGAGCAGTACTTC
TRBD1	TRBV29-1	17	.	TRBJ1-2	CSVEDLAPGTANYGYTF	TGCAGCGTTGAAGATTTGGCTCCCGGGACAGCTAACTATGGCTACACCTTC
TRBD2	TRBV7-3	16	.	TRBJ2-3	CASSFLAGGPTDTQYF	TGTGCCAGCAGCTTCCTAGCGGGGGGACCCACAGATACGCAGTATTTT
TRBD2	TRBV3-1/TRBV3-2	15	.	TRBJ2-7	CASSLGLAGQYEQYF	TGTGCCAGCAGCCTGGGACTAGCGGGCCAGTACGAGCAGTACTTC
.	TRBV6-2/TRBV6-3	12	.	TRBJ2-5	CASSYPEETQYF	TGTGCCAGCAGTTACCCCGAGGAGACCCAGTACTTC
TRBD2	TRBV7-3	15	.	TRBJ2-3	CASSPRGLAQDTQYF	TGTGCCAGCAGCCCAAGGGGACTAGCGCAAGATACGCAGTATTTT
TRBD1	TRBV9	15	.	TRBJ1-4	CASSIGTAINEKLFF	TGTGCCAGCAGCATCGGGACAGCGATAAATGAAAAACTGTTTTTT
.	TRBV2	12	once	TRBJ2-5	CASRKESETQYF	TGTGCCAGCAGGAAAGAGTCGGAGACCCAGTACTTC
TRBD2	TRBV10-2	18	.	TRBJ2-7	CASEGGGLAGAFSYEQYF	TGCGCCAGCGAGGGGGGCGGGCTAGCGGGAGCCTTCTCCTACGAGCAGTACTTC
.	TRBV27	15	.	TRBJ1-6	CASSLVALQNSPLHF	TGTGCCAGCAGTTTAGTGGCCCTTCAAAATTCACCCCTCCACTTT
TRBD1	TRBV5-1	15	once	TRBJ1-4	CASSYRGGDNEKLFF	TGCGCCAGCAGCTACAGGGGTGGGGATAATGAAAAACTGTTTTTT
TRBD2	TRBV2	16	.	TRBJ2-5	CASSERASGREETQYF	TGTGCCAGCAGTGAAAGGGCTAGCGGGAGAGAAGAGACCCAGTACTTC
TRBD1	TRBV28	16	.	TRBJ1-4	CASSLTRTGGGEKLFF	TGTGCCAGCAGCTTAACTCGGACAGGGGGCGGAGAAAAACTGTTTTTT
.	TRBV21-1	17	.	TRBJ2-5	CASSAFSPGTGGETQYF	TGTGCCAGCAGCGCCTTCAGCCCGGGGACAGGGGGGGAGACCCAGTACTTC
.	TRBV12-3/TRBV12-4	13	.	TRBJ2-1	CASSLSSYNEQFF	TGTGCCAGCTCGCTTAGCTCCTACAATGAGCAGTTCTTC
TRBD1	TRBV19	17	.	TRBJ2-6	CASSRPQGSTGANVLTF	TGTGCCAGTAGTCGCCCACAGGGGAGCACTGGGGCCAACGTCCTGACTTTC
TRBD2	TRBV2	16	.	TRBJ2-3	CASKGLAGNPPDTQYF	TGTGCCAGCAAGGGATTAGCGGGAAACCCCCCCGATACGCAGTATTTT
.	TRBV28	15	.	TRBJ2-6	CASSFPSSGANVLTF	TGTGCCAGCAGCTTTCCCAGCTCTGGGGCCAACGTCCTGACTTTC
TRBD2	TRBV6-1	16	.	TRBJ2-5	CASSEILAGGLETQYF	TGTGCCAGCAGTGAAATTCTAGCGGGAGGACTAGAGACCCAGTACTTC
.	TRBV6-5	13	.	TRBJ1-5	CASRTGGNQPQHF	TGTGCCAGCAGGACCGGGGGCAATCAGCCCCAGCATTTT
.	TRBV5-5	13	.	TRBJ2-5	CASKEPGQETQYF	TGTGCCAGCAAAGAGCCAGGCCAAGAGACCCAGTACTTC
.	TRBV5-1	15	.	TRBJ2-1	CASSPRSGPNNEQFF	TGCGCCAGCAGCCCTCGAAGCGGGCCCAACAATGAGCAGTTCTTC
.	TRBV19	17	.	TRBJ1-3	CASLGRSGLNSGNTIYF	TGTGCCAGCCTAGGACGGAGCGGGTTGAACTCTGGAAACACCATATATTTT
TRBD1	TRBV5-1	15	.	TRBJ1-1	CASSLTGTENTEAFF	TGCGCCAGCAGCTTGACCGGGACAGAGAACACTGAAGCTTTCTTT
TRBD1	TRBV15	15	.	TRBJ1-5	CATSRDLGQNQPQHF	TGTGCCACCAGCAGAGATCTGGGACAGAATCAGCCCCAGCATTTT
TRBD1	TRBV5-1	18	.	TRBJ1-2	CASSLEGTGHPVLDGYTF	TGCGCCAGCAGCTTGGAGGGGACAGGGCATCCCGTTCTAGATGGCTACACCTTC
TRBD1	TRBV10-3	14	.	TRBJ2-7	CAISSGTVSYEQYF	TGTGCCATCAGTTCCGGGACAGTCTCCTACGAGCAGTACTTC
.	TRBV6-5	13	.	TRBJ1-2	CASREGGNYGYTF	TGTGCCAGCAGGGAGGGTGGGAACTATGGCTACACCTTC
TRBD1	TRBV12-3/TRBV12-4	13	.	TRBJ2-5	CASRGQGRETQYF	TGTGCCAGCAGAGGACAGGGAAGGGAGACCCAGTACTTC
TRBD2	TRBV28	13	.	TRBJ2-5	CASRTAGVETQYF	TGTGCCAGCAGGACAGCGGGGGTAGAGACCCAGTACTTC
.	TRBV4-2	17	.	TRBJ1-2	CASSQGEISGGSRGYTF	TGTGCCAGCAGCCAAGGAGAGATTTCGGGGGGCAGTCGGGGCTACACCTTC
TRBD1	TRBV12-3/TRBV12-4	13	.	TRBJ2-1	CASSFDRGNEQFF	TGTGCCAGCAGTTTCGACAGGGGAAATGAGCAGTTCTTC
.	TRBV6-4	13	.	TRBJ1-6	CASSLGHNSPLHF	TGTGCCAGCAGCCTGGGGCACAATTCACCCCTCCACTTT
.	TRBV5-6	14	.	TRBJ1-1	CASSLDQANAEAFF	TGTGCCAGCAGCTTGGACCAGGCAAACGCTGAAGCTTTCTTT
TRBD2	TRBV11-2	16	.	TRBJ2-3	CASSSLAGGRRDTQYF	TGTGCCAGCAGTTCACTAGCGGGGGGGCGGAGAGATACGCAGTATTTT
.	TRBV15	19	.	TRBJ1-2	CATSRGPPISGANCYGYTF	TGTGCCACCAGCAGAGGCCCCCCCATCAGCGGGGCGAACTGCTATGGCTACACCTTC
TRBD2	TRBV5-5	14	.	TRBJ2-7	CASSLYASGYEQYF	TGTGCCAGCAGCTTGTACGCTAGCGGGTACGAGCAGTACTTC
.	TRBV5-4	15	.	TRBJ1-1	CASSLAGGRYTEAFF	TGTGCCAGCAGCTTGGCGGGAGGCCGGTACACTGAAGCTTTCTTT
TRBD1	TRBV7-2	13	.	TRBJ1-2	CASRGQGGYGYTF	TGTGCCAGCAGAGGACAGGGCGGCTATGGCTACACCTTC
TRBD1	TRBV28	17	.	TRBJ1-4	CASSGGTGGGFGEKLFF	TGTGCCAGCAGCGGTGGGACAGGGGGAGGATTCGGGGAAAAACTGTTTTTT
.	TRBV5-4	17	.	TRBJ1-2	CASSFSGVFGNDYGYTF	TGTGCCAGCAGCTTTTCAGGGGTTTTCGGGAACGACTATGGCTACACCTTC
.	TRBV9	15	.	TRBJ1-1	CASSEGGGQNTEAFF	TGTGCCAGCAGCGAGGGAGGGGGGCAGAACACTGAAGCTTTCTTT
.	TRBV27	14	few	TRBJ1-2	CASSYRSHSYGYTF	TGTGCCAGCAGTTATCGGTCCCACTCCTATGGCTACACCTTC
TRBD2	TRBV4-1	16	.	TRBJ2-7	CASSQAPAGGFYEQYF	TGCGCCAGCAGCCAAGCCCCCGCGGGGGGATTTTACGAGCAGTACTTC
TRBD2	TRBV7-9	16	few	TRBJ2-7	CASSPSGEGLPYEQYF	TGTGCCAGCAGCCCCAGCGGGGAGGGCCTACCCTACGAGCAGTACTTC
TRBD1	TRBV18	17	.	TRBJ2-7	CASSPPGGQGKRYEQYF	TGTGCCAGCTCACCTCCAGGCGGACAGGGGAAGCGGTACGAGCAGTACTTC
TRBD2	TRBV7-9	16	.	TRBJ2-1	CASSWVAGSSYNEQFF	TGTGCCAGCAGCTGGGTAGCGGGGTCCTCCTACAATGAGCAGTTCTTC